These 27 T cell receptor beta chains came from one sample sequenced in a study of cytomegalovirus exposure and HLA in healthy donors (dated by TCRdb to about 2017). The method was the immunoSEQ multiplex PCR assay. A mixture of 60 forward primers for TCR Vbeta segments and 13 reverse primers for TCR Jbeta segments was used in the multiplex PCR. Held by TCRdb, this immuneACCESS table contains in-frame sequences only and omits some clones. Under half of the omission traces to an unresolved V gene where checked; the cause of the rest is unknown. The table for this sample lists 90,000 to 150,000 clones; approximately 80% of them were counted only once. Around 1.5% of the sample is taken by the ten largest. The sequenced material came from PBMCs. The receptors shown here come from a woman aged 18-29 years in good health and CMV-seronegative.

The chain has TRBV6-5 and TRBJ1-1; TRBD1 matches 7 bases. The CDR3 is made up of 13 amino acids. Trimming at V came to 6 bases and at J to 9 bases, leaving 10 bases not matched to a gene. CDR1 MNHEY and CDR2 SVGAGI come from the germline V gene. The CDR3 is CASSPTGEAKAFF. CDR3 nucleotide sequence: TGTGCCAGCAGCCCCACAGGGGAAGCTAAAGCTTTCTTT.

This clone was picked up a small number of times. J is TRBJ2-3 and V is TRBV6-4; 7 bases are a match to TRBD2. This CDR3 contains 16 residues. V was pared by 2 bases and J by 2 bases, with 7 bases of the junction left unmatched. Germline loops: CDR1 MRHNA, CDR2 SNTAGT. This chain's CDR3 is CASSDRASGFTDTQYF. CDR3 nucleotide sequence: TGTGCCAGCAGTGACCGGGCTAGCGGCTTCACAGATACGCAGTATTTT.

The rearrangement joins TRBV27 to TRBJ1-1; D remains ambiguous. Trimming removed 6 bases from V and 3 bases from J, with 17 bases in between. CDR1 is MNHEY, CDR2 SMNVEV, per germline (reference sequence). This CDR3 contains 15 residues. The CDR3 loop is CASSIESQEHTEAFF. In DNA form, the CDR3 reads TGTGCCAGCAGCATAGAATCCCAGGAACACACTGAAGCTTTCTTT.

The chain employs TRBV7-9 and TRBJ1-2, with a tentative D call TRBD1 (5 bases). Germline V CDR1 and CDR2: SEHNR, FQNEAQ (reference sequence). V was cut by 8 bases and J by 2 bases, with 9 bases left in between. The CDR3 runs 12 residues. The CDR3 loop is CASRKGNYGYTF. As DNA, the CDR3 is TGTGCCAGCCGCAAGGGGAACTATGGCTACACCTTC.

This chain links TRBV4-3 with TRBJ2-1; D possibly corresponds to TRBD2 (5 bases). The CDR3 spans 15 residues. Trimming removed 3 bases at V and 1 base at J, with 10 bases between. Germline values: CDR1 LGHNA, CDR2 YSLEER. CDR3 sequence reads: CASSHGRDSYNEQFF. CDR3 nucleotide sequence: TGCGCCAGCAGCCACGGCCGGGATTCCTACAATGAGCAGTTCTTC.

To note about this clone: The sample contains more than one DNA sequence encoding this CDR3. V is TRBV4-1 and J is TRBJ1-2; D unresolved. Germline CDR1 reads MGHRA; CDR2 reads YSYEKL. V lost 4 bases, J lost 2 bases, and 8 bases lay in between. The CDR3 extends over 13 amino acids. CDR3: CASSPRQNYGYTF. DNA for the CDR3: TGCGCCAGCAGCCCCCGACAAAACTATGGCTACACCTTC.

J is TRBJ2-7 and V is TRBV5-8; 7 bases are a match to TRBD1. The V segment lost 6 bases and the J segment 2 bases; nucleotides outside the gene matches: 11. Per the germline V gene, CDR1 is SGHTS and CDR2 is YDEGEE. The CDR3 length is 15 residues. The CDR3 DNA reads TGTGCCAGCACCGAAGGACAGGCCGGAACCTACGAGCAGTACTTC. Its protein is CASTEGQAGTYEQYF.

V and J are TRBV19 and TRBJ2-3; D uncertain. Germline V gene lookup returns CDR1 LNHDA and CDR2 SQIVND (reference sequence). The V end lost 4 bases, the J end lost 1 base, and 3 bases lay between the germline ends. This CDR3 contains 12 residues. The CDR3 here is CASSTGTDTQYF. CDR3 DNA sequence: TGTGCCAGTAGTACCGGCACAGATACGCAGTATTTT. Looking up the rest from reference TRBV19 and TRBJ2-3 gives the full variable domain: DGGITQSPKYLFRKEGQNVTLSCEQNLNHDAMYWYRQDPGQGLRLIYYSQIVNDFQKGDIAEGYSVSREKKESFPLTVTSAQKNPTAFYLCASSTGTDTQYFGPGTRLTVL.

The chain links TRBV2 to TRBJ2-3, with D unresolved. Per the germline V gene, CDR1 is SNHLY and CDR2 is FYNNEI. V dropped 11 bases and J dropped 2 bases, with 14 bases sitting between them. The CDR3 sequence is 13 residues long. The CDR3 reads CARSTSITDTQYF. The CDR3 coding sequence is TGTGCCCGATCGACATCAATCACAGATACGCAGTATTTT. Combining the CDR3 with reference TRBV2 and TRBJ2-3 gives the whole variable domain EPEVTQTPSHQVTQMGQEVILRCVPISNHLYFYWYRQILGQKVEFLVSFYNNEISEKSEIFDDQFSVERPDGSNFTLKIRSTKLEDSAMYFCARSTSITDTQYFGPGTRLTVL.

The chain employs TRBV19 and TRBJ1-4; D is unresolved. Between the trimmed V and J ends, which lost 7 bases and 0 bases, there was a span of 9 bases. CDR1 is LNHDA, CDR2 SQIVND, per germline (reference sequence). CDR3 length: 14 amino acids. CDR3: CASTTQSTNEKLFF. CDR3 DNA sequence: TGTGCCAGTACCACACAGTCAACTAATGAAAAACTGTTTTTT.

The chain joins TRBV6-4 to TRBJ1-5; 8 positions agree with TRBD1. The CDR3 loop spans 17 amino acids. Germline assignment: CDR1 MRHNA and CDR2 SNTAGT. Trimming took 0 bases from V and 1 from J; bases not matched to a gene: 5. CDR3 sequence: CASSDSTGQGSNQPQHF. The CDR3 DNA follows: TGTGCCAGCAGTGACTCCACCGGACAGGGAAGCAATCAGCCCCAGCATTTT.

This chain connects TRBV27 to TRBJ2-1; the match to TRBD2 covers 12 bases. V lost 4 bases, J lost 8 bases, and 6 bases stayed unmatched. The CDR3 contains 15 residues. Germline CDR1 and CDR2: MNHEY and SMNVEV (reference sequence). The CDR3 sequence is CASSSTSGGVDEQFF. For the CDR3, the DNA is TGTGCCAGCAGTTCGACTAGCGGGGGAGTCGATGAGCAGTTCTTC.

This chain links TRBV6-1 with TRBJ1-4; the match to TRBD1 covers 7 bases. From germline, CDR1 is MNHNS and CDR2 SASEGT. The CDR3 runs 13 residues. Trimming removed 8 bases from V and 7 bases from J; junction bases left unmatched: 7. The CDR3 region has the DNA TGTGCCAGCGACAGGGCCGGGGGTGAAAAACTGTTTTTT. As protein: CASDRAGGEKLFF.

This chain joins TRBV27 and TRBJ2-7; possibly TRBD2 for D (5 bases). Trimming shortened V by 3 bases and J by 5 bases, and 17 bases separated the two germline ends. This CDR3 spans 15 amino acids. CDR1 and CDR2 (germline): MNHEY, SMNVEV (reference sequence). The CDR3 protein is CASSFPGMPVHEQYF. The DNA for the CDR3 is TGTGCCAGCAGTTTTCCCGGGATGCCAGTCCACGAGCAGTACTTC.

The V call is TRBV5-4, the J call TRBJ2-3; the D gene is possibly TRBD1 (5 bases). Per germline, CDR1 SGHNT and CDR2 YYREEE (reference sequence). The CDR3 is 14 residues long. V lost 4 bases, J lost 7 bases, and 16 bases lay in between. The CDR3 protein is CASSRIVGENTQYF. The CDR3, as DNA: TGTGCCAGCAGCCGCATAGTAGGGGAAAATACGCAGTATTTT.

This clone was recorded once. This chain links TRBV7-2 with TRBJ2-1, with TRBD1 identical over 9 bases. Germline CDR1 and CDR2: SGHTA and FQGNSA. The CDR3 is 15 amino acids. Trimming cost V 6 bases and J 4 bases; bases outside gene matches: 7. The CDR3 spells CASRRDRELYNEQFF. For the CDR3, the DNA is TGTGCCAGCAGAAGGGACAGGGAATTGTACAATGAGCAGTTCTTC.

The gene calls are TRBV5-1 and TRBJ1-1, with D unresolved. The CDR3 length is 14 residues. Trimming took 1 base from V and 5 from J, leaving 12 bases between them. Germline V gene data show CDR1 as SGHRS and CDR2 as YFSETQ. CDR3 DNA sequence: TGCGCCAGCAGCTTGCCGGAGGGATTGACTGAAGCTTTCTTT. Amino acid sequence: CASSLPEGLTEAFF.

The gene calls are TRBV15 and TRBJ2-7; TRBD2 agrees at 11 bases. The V gene end was trimmed by 3 bases and the J gene end by 3 bases; junction bases not matched to a gene: 1. Looked up from germline, CDR1 is LNHNV and CDR2 is YYDKDF (reference sequence). The length of the CDR3 is 14 residues. The CDR3 region has the DNA TGTGCCACCAGCAGGGGGACTAGCGGCTACGAGCAGTACTTC. Amino acid sequence: CATSRGTSGYEQYF.

This clone was seen more than once but under ten times. The chain recombines TRBV27 with TRBJ1-1; tentative D call: TRBD1 (6 bases). This CDR3 contains 16 residues. Germline CDR1 and CDR2: MNHEY and SMNVEV (reference sequence). Trimming stripped 2 bases from V and 4 bases from J, with 17 bases between. The CDR3: CASSLRRGGGGTEAFF. For the CDR3, the DNA is TGTGCCAGCAGTTTAAGGCGCGGGGGCGGTGGCACTGAAGCTTTCTTT.

V is TRBV5-6 and J is TRBJ2-7, with D uncertain. V gave up 0 bases and J gave up 3 bases, with 16 bases separating them. CDR3 size: 16 residues. The germline CDR1 and CDR2 sequences are SGHDT and YYEEEE. The CDR3 coding sequence is TGTGCCAGCAGCTTGGGGATAGTAGCTGCATTCTACGAGCAGTACTTC. This translates into CASSLGIVAAFYEQYF.

The chain joins TRBV5-4 to TRBJ2-3, with TRBD1 matching 8 bases. V dropped 0 bases and J dropped 4; count of bases not matched to a gene: 4. CDR3 length: 15 residues. Germline V CDR1 and CDR2: SGHNT, YYREEE (reference sequence). The CDR3 DNA sequence: TGTGCCAGCAGCTTGGGACAGGGGTCGGCAGATACGCAGTATTTT. It specifies CASSLGQGSADTQYF. Full variable domain (outside the CDR3, taken from reference TRBV5-4 and TRBJ2-3): ETGVTQSPTHLIKTRGQQVTLRCSSQSGHNTVSWYQQALGQGPQFIFQYYREEENGRGNFPPRFSGLQFPNYSSELNVNALELDDSALYLCASSLGQGSADTQYFGPGTRLTVL.

The CDR3 nucleotides read TGTGCCAGCAGCTCCAGACTAGCGGGGGGGCAGAAAACGCAGTATTTT. This gives the protein CASSSRLAGGQKTQYF. The rearrangement joins TRBV9 to TRBJ2-3, with 14 bases identical to TRBD2. The ends lost 4 bases at V and 9 bases at J; junction bases unmatched: 10. CDR1 and CDR2 from the germline V gene are SGDLS and YYNGEE. The CDR3 totals 16 residues.

Concerning this clone: Distinct nucleotide sequences in the sample also encode this CDR3. The chain is built from TRBV27 and TRBJ1-1; weak D call: TRBD1 (5 bases). V gave up 4 bases and J gave up 1 base, with 7 bases separating them. Germline values: CDR1 MNHEY, CDR2 SMNVEV (reference sequence). This CDR3 contains 13 residues. In DNA, the CDR3 is TGTGCCAGCAGTTCCCAGGGGAACACTGAAGCTTTCTTT. It encodes CASSSQGNTEAFF.

CDR3 in DNA: TGTGCCAGCAGCGTCTGGTTGGGTAGCGGGGAAGCCTACGAGCAGTACTTC. As protein: CASSVWLGSGEAYEQYF. The chain joins TRBV5-6 to TRBJ2-7; 8 bases fit TRBD2. Germline trimming cut 4 bases from V and 2 bases from J; bases unmatched to any gene: 14. The CDR3 covers 17 residues. The germline V gene has CDR1 SGHDT and CDR2 YYEEEE. Looking up the rest from reference TRBV5-6 and TRBJ2-7 gives the full variable domain: DAGVTQSPTHLIKTRGQQVTLRCSPKSGHDTVSWYQQALGQGPQFIFQYYEEEERQRGNFPDRFSGHQFPNYSSELNVNALLLGDSALYLCASSVWLGSGEAYEQYFGPGTRLTVT.

This chain uses TRBV5-6 with TRBJ1-1; no firm D call. The CDR3 runs 14 residues. Germline assignment: CDR1 SGHDT and CDR2 YYEEEE. Trimming stripped 1 base from V and 0 bases from J, with 7 bases between. The CDR3 sequence: CASSLSLLNTEAFF. DNA of the CDR3: TGTGCCAGCAGCTTGTCTCTCCTGAACACTGAAGCTTTCTTT.

This chain uses TRBV5-4 with TRBJ1-1; 9 bases align to TRBD1. V lost 4 bases and J lost 1; bases outside the gene matches: 5. This CDR3 region has 15 residues. The germline V gene encodes CDR1 SGHNT and CDR2 YYREEE (reference sequence). CDR3 residues: CASSTWTGANTEAFF. The CDR3, as DNA: TGTGCCAGCAGCACCTGGACAGGGGCGAACACTGAAGCTTTCTTT.

This chain links TRBV5-1 with TRBJ2-7; TRBD1 matches at 7 bases. CDR1 and CDR2 (germline): SGHRS, YFSETQ. The CDR3 sequence is 15 residues long. V lost 0 bases and J lost 5; bases outside the gene matches: 8. Here the CDR3 DNA reads TGCGCCAGCAGCTTGGATTCACCTGACAGGGACGAGCAGTACTTC. As protein: CASSLDSPDRDEQYF.